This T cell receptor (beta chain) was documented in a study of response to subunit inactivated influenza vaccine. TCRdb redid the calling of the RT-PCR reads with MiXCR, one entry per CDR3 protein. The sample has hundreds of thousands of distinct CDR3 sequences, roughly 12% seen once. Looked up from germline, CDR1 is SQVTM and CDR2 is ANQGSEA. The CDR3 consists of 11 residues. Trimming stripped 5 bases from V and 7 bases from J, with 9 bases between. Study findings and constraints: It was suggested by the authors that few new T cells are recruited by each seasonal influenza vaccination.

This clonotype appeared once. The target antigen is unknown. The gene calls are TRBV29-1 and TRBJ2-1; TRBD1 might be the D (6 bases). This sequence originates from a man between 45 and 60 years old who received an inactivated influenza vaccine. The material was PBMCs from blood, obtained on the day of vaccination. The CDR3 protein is CSVKTGNEQFF. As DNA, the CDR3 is TGCAGCGTTAAGACAGGTAATGAGCAGTTCTTC.